The clone carrying this TCR beta chain was picked up many times. Antigen: not known. TCRdb passed the multiplex PCR reads through MiXCR, listing each CDR3 protein once. This sample has about 270,000 distinct CDR3 sequences, with 30% to 35% found just once. Samples came from axillary lymph nodes draining the breast cancer. These data are taken from a study of breast tumors, draining lymph nodes, adjacent tissues. Study-wide findings and caveats: Luminal-like breast cancer showed significantly greater tumor-nontumor repertoire similarity than basal-like breast cancer did.

Trimming left V 1 base short and J 6 bases short, with 14 bases between. CDR1 and CDR2 from the germline V gene are SGHNT and YENEEA. This CDR3 region has 15 residues. The genes are TRBV11-3 and TRBJ2-3; D might be TRBD1 (6 bases). The sequence was obtained from a female donor with breast cancer. Some clones in this sample may be carry-over from other donors' samples. What was sequenced was axillary lymph node tissue. CDR3 loop: CASSLALTGSDTQYF. Written as DNA, the CDR3 is TGTGCCAGCAGCTTAGCATTAACAGGGTCGGATACGCAGTATTTT.